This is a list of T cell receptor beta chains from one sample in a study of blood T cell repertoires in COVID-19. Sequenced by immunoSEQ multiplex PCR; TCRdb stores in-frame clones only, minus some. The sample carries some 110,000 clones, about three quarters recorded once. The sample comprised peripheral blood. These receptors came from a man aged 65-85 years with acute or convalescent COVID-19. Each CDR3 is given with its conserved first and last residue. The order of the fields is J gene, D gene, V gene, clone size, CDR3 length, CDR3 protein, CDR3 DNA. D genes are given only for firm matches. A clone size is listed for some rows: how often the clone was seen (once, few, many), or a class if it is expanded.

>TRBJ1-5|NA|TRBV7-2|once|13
CASSSLQNQPQHF
TGTGCCAGCAGCTCCCTACAGAATCAGCCCCAGCATTTT
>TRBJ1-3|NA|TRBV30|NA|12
CAWSVRGNTIYF
TGTGCCTGGAGTGTACGGGGAAACACCATATATTTT
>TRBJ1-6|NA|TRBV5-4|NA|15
CASSPGGAGGSPLHF
TGTGCCAGCAGCCCCGGGGGGGCAGGCGGTTCACCCCTCCACTTT
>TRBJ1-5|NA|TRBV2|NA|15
CASSEHSLNYQPQHF
TGTGCCAGCAGTGAACACAGCCTGAATTATCAGCCCCAGCATTTT
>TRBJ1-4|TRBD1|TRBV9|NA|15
CASSDTQGGSEKLFF
TGTGCCAGCAGCGACACCCAGGGGGGAAGTGAAAAACTGTTTTTT
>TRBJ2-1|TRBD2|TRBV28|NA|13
CASEGLAYNEQFF
TGTGCCAGCGAAGGACTAGCCTACAATGAGCAGTTCTTC
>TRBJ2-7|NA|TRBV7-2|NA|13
CASSYGDFYEQYF
TGTGCCAGCAGCTATGGGGACTTCTACGAGCAGTACTTC
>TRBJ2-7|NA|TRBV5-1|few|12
CASSASTYEQYF
TGCGCCAGCAGCGCTAGCACCTACGAGCAGTACTTC
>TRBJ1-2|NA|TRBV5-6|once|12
CASSPGDYGYTF
TGTGCCAGCAGCCCCGGGGACTATGGCTACACCTTC
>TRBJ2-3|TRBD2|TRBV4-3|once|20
CASSQEVGDSRGGASDTQYF
TGCGCCAGCAGCCAAGAGGTCGGCGATTCTCGCGGGGGGGCTTCAGATACGCAGTATTTT
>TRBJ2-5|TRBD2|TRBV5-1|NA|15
CASSYLGGTQETQYF
TGCGCCAGCAGCTACCTCGGGGGGACTCAAGAGACCCAGTACTTC
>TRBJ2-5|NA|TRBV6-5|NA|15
CASGGHLIFQETQYF
TGTGCCAGCGGGGGACACCTTATCTTTCAAGAGACCCAGTACTTC
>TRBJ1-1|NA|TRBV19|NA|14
CASTKRGTNTEAFF
TGTGCCAGTACCAAACGCGGGACGAACACTGAAGCTTTCTTT
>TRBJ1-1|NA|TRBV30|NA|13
CAWSVGGDTEAFF
TGTGCCTGGAGTGTAGGGGGGGACACTGAAGCTTTCTTT
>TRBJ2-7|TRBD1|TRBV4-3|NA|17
CASSQEAGTGGFYEQYF
TGCGCCAGCAGCCAAGAGGCCGGGACAGGGGGATTCTACGAGCAGTACTTC
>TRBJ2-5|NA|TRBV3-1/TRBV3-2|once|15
CASSHPLGGVETQYF
TGTGCCAGCAGCCACCCCCTAGGCGGGGTCGAGACCCAGTACTTC